This TCR beta chain derives from a study of shared clonotypes between healthy human individuals. Broader study findings: Large depth notwithstanding, sorted-subset sequencing proved incomplete by rarefaction. Owing to a small donor count, the genetic and exposure-history diversity represented was limited. Generally, naive subsets came out with larger estimated richness than memory subsets.

The genomic DNA of each subset was split evenly across several immunoSEQ plates. Assay used: immunoSEQ multiplex PCR; TCRdb lists only in-frame clones, some missing. The table shows some 740,000 clones, with over 90% occurring only once. Naive CD8 isolation took CD45RO-negative cells positively selected for CCR7 and excluded terminally differentiated effector memory CD45RA+ cells. A remark on this clone: What it binds is unknown.

The V end was cut by 4 bases, the J end by 12 bases, with 13 bases between. Per the germline V gene, CDR1 is MNHEY and CDR2 is SVGAGI. This CDR3 is 12 amino acids long. The chain carries TRBV6-5 and TRBJ2-1; D is unresolved. This TCR was sampled from a man younger than 45 in good health. Sequencing was performed on naive CD8+ T cells sorted from blood. CDR3 residues: CASSSPATAQFF. CDR3 bases: TGTGCCAGCAGTTCCCCGGCCACGGCGCAGTTCTTC.